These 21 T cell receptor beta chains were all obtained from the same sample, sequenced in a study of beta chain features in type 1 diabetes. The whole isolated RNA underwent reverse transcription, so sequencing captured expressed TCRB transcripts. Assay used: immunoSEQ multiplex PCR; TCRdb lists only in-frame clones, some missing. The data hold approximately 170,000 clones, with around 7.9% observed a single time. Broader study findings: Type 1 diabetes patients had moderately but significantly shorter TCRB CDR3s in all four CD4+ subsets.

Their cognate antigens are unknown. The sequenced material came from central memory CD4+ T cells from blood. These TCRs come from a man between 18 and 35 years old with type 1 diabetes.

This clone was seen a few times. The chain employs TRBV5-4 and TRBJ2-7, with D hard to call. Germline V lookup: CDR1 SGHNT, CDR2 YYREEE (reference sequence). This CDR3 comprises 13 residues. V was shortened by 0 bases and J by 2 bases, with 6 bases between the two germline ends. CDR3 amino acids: CASSLGGPYEQYF. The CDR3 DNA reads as TGTGCCAGCAGCTTGGGAGGTCCCTACGAGCAGTACTTC.

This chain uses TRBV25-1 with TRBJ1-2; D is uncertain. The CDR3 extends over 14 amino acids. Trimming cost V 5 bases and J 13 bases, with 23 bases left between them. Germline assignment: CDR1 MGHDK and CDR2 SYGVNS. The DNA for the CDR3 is TGTGCCAGCAGTCCACCGGAAATCGGGCGGGTGAGCACCTTC. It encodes CASSPPEIGRVSTF.

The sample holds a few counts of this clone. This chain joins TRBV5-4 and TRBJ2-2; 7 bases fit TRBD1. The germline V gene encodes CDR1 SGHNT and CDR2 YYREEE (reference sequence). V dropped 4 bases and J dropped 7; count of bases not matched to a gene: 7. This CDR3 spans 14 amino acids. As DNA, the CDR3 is TGTGCCAGCAGCCCAAGGGGGCAGGACGGGGAGCTGTTTTTT. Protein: CASSPRGQDGELFF.

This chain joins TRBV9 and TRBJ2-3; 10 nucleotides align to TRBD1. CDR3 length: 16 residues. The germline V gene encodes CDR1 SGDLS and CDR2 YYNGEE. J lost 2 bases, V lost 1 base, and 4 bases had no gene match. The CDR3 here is CASSVLGTGATDTQYF. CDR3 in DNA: TGTGCCAGCAGCGTACTCGGGACAGGGGCCACAGATACGCAGTATTTT.

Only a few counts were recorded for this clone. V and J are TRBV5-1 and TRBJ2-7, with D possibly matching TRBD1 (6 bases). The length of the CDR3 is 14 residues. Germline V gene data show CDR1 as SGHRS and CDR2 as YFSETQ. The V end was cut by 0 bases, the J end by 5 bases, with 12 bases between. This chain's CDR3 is CASSLVAGVDEQYF. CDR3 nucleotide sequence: TGCGCCAGCAGCTTGGTAGCAGGGGTGGACGAGCAGTACTTC.

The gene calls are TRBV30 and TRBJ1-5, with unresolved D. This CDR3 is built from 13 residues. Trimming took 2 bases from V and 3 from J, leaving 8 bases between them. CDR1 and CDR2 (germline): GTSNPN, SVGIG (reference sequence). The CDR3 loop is CAWSSGYNQPQHF. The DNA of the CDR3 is TGTGCCTGGAGTTCAGGATACAATCAGCCCCAGCATTTT.

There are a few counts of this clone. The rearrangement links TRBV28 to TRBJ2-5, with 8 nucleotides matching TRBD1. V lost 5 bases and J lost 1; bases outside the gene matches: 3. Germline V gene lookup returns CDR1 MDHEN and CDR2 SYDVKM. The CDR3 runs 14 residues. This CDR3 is CASSDRGSQETQYF. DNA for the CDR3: TGTGCCAGCAGTGACAGGGGATCCCAAGAGACCCAGTACTTC.

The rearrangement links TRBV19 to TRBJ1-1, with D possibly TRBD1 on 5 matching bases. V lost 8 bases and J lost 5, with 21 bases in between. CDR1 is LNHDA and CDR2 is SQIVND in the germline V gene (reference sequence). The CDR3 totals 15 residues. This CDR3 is CASGRAGGKWTEAFF. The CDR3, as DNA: TGTGCCAGTGGACGAGCGGGGGGGAAGTGGACTGAAGCTTTCTTT.

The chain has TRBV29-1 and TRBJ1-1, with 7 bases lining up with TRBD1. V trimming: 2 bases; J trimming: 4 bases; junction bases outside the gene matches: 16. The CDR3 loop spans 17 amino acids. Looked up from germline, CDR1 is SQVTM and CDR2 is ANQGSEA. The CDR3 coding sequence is TGCAGCGTTGAACCCCTCCACCGGGACAGTAAAGGCACTGAAGCTTTCTTT. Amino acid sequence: CSVEPLHRDSKGTEAFF.

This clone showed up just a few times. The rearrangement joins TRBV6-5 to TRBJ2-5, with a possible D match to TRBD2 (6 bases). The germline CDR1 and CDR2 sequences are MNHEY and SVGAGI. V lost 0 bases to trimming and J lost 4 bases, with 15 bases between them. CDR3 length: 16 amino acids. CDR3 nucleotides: TGTGCCAGCAGTTACTCGGAGGGGCAGGGCACAGAGACCCAGTACTTC. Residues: CASSYSEGQGTETQYF.

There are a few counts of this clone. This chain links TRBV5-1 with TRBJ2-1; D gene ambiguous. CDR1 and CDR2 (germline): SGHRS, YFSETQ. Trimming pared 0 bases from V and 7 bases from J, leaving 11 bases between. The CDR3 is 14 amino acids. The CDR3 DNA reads TGCGCCAGCAGCTTGGGCTCACTCGGGAATGAGCAGTTCTTC. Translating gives CASSLGSLGNEQFF.

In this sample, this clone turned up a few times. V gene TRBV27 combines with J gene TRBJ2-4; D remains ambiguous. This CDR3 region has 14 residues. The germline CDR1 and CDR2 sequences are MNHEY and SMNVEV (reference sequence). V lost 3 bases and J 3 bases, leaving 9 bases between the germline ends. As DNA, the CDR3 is TGTGCCAGCAGTTTCTCCGCGGACAAAAACATTCAGTACTTC. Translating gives CASSFSADKNIQYF.

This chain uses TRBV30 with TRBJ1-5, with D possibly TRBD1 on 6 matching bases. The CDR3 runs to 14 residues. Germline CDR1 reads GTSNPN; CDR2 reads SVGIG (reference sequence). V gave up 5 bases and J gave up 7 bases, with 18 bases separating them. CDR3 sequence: CAWGLNTGLQPQHF. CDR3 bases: TGTGCCTGGGGCCTGAACACAGGGCTGCAGCCCCAGCATTTT.

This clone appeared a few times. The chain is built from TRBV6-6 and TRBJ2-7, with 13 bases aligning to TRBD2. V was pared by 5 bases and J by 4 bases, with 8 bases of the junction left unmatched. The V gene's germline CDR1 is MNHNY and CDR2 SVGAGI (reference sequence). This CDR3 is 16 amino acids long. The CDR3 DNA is TGTGCCAGCAGTGCTGGACTAGCGGGAGATTGGTACGAGCAGTACTTC. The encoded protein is CASSAGLAGDWYEQYF.

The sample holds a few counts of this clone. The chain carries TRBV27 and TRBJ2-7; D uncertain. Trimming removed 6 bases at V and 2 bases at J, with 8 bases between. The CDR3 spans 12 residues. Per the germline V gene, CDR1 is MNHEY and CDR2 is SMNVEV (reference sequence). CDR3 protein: CASRGRTYEQYF. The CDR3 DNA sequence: TGTGCCAGCAGGGGCAGGACCTACGAGCAGTACTTC.

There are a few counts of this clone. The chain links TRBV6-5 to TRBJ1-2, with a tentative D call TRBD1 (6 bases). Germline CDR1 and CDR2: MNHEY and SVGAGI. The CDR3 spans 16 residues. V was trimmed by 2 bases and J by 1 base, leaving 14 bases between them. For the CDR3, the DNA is TGTGCCAGCAGTTACGGGACAAGTTACGATAACTATGGCTACACCTTC. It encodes CASSYGTSYDNYGYTF.

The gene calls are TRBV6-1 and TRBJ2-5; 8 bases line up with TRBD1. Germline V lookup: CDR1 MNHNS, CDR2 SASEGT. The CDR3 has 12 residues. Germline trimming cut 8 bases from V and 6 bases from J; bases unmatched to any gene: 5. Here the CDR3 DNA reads TGTGCCAGCTCAAGACAGGGGCAGACCCAGTACTTC. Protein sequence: CASSRQGQTQYF.

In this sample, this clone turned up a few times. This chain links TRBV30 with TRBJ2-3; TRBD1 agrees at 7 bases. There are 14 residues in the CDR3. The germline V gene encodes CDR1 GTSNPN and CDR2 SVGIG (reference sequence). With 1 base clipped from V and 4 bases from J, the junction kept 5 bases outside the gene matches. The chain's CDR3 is CAWSETGRADTQYF. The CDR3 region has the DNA TGTGCCTGGAGTGAGACAGGGCGAGCAGATACGCAGTATTTT.

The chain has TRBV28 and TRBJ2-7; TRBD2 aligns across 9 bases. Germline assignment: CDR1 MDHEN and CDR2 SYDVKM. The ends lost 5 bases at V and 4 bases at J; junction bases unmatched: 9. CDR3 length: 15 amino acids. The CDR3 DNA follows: TGTGCCAGCAGTATCCTTAGCGGGAGACTATACGAGCAGTACTTC. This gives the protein CASSILSGRLYEQYF. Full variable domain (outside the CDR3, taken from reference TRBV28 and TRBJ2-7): DVKVTQSSRYLVKRTGEKVFLECVQDMDHENMFWYRQDPGLGLRLIYFSYDVKMKEKGDIPEGYSVSREKKERFSLILESASTNQTSMYLCASSILSGRLYEQYFGPGTRLTVT.

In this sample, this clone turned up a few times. The chain's CDR3 is CASSLGQLQETQYF. CDR3 sequence (DNA): TGTGCCAGCAGTCTAGGACAGCTACAAGAGACCCAGTACTTC. The V gene is TRBV27, the J gene TRBJ2-5; D perhaps matches TRBD1 (6 bases). Germline assignment: CDR1 MNHEY and CDR2 SMNVEV (reference sequence). The CDR3 loop spans 14 amino acids. Trimming took 5 bases from V and 2 from J, leaving 12 bases between them.

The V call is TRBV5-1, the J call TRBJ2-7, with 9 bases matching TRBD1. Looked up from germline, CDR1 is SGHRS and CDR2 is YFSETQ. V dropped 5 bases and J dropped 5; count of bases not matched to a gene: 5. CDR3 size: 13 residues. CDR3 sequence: CASRDGTGNEQYF. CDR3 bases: TGCGCCAGCAGAGATGGGACAGGGAACGAGCAGTACTTC.